These 16 T cell receptor beta chains came from one sample sequenced in a study of vaccination and CD4 T cells after COVID-19. Treatment reported: roughly nine-day PBMC culture with coronavirus spike peptide pools or control peptides (ViraFEST assay). An Oncomine TCR Beta short-read assay was used to sequence the DNA from cultured CD4+ T cells. TCRdb itself ran the PCR reads through MiXCR, one entry per CDR3 protein. The table records about 14,000 distinct CDR3 sequences, about 55% of them present only once. These receptors are not linked to any known antigen. Material: CD4+ T cells from blood, cultured in vitro, obtained before SARS-CoV-2 vaccination. The receptors originated from a human donor who had recovered from COVID-19.

The CDR3 loop is CASSRRGEGYEQYF. Here the CDR3 DNA reads TGTGCCAGCAGCCGCCGGGGAGAGGGTTACGAGCAGTACTTC. J is TRBJ2-7 and V is TRBV27; D is perhaps TRBD2 (5 bases). V was cut by 6 bases and J by 4 bases, with 16 bases left in between. Germline V gives CDR1 MNHEY, CDR2 SMNVEV (reference sequence). This CDR3 spans 14 amino acids.

This clonotype was observed a handful of times. The rearrangement links TRBV27 to TRBJ2-3, with 11 bases lining up with TRBD2. The junction had 6 bases not matched to a gene; V was cut back by 6 bases and J by 4 bases. The germline CDR1 and CDR2 sequences are MNHEY and SMNVEV (reference sequence). CDR3 size: 15 residues. The CDR3 nucleotides are TGTGCCAGCAGGGCACTAGCGGGAGTCTCAGATACGCAGTATTTT. Translation: CASRALAGVSDTQYF.

Only a few counts were recorded for this clonotype. The rearrangement uses TRBV20-1 and TRBJ2-5; TRBD2 matches at 8 bases. CDR3 size: 15 residues. Per the germline V gene, CDR1 is DFQATT and CDR2 is SNEGSKA (reference sequence). The V gene end was trimmed by 4 bases and the J gene end by 2 bases; junction bases not matched to a gene: 9. CDR3 loop: CSATRPGLGQETQYF. DNA for the CDR3: TGCAGTGCTACTAGACCGGGACTAGGTCAAGAGACCCAGTACTTC.

CDR3 amino acids: CASSQQGANEKLFF. CDR3 in DNA: TGTGCCAGCAGCCAACAGGGGGCTAATGAAAAACTGTTTTTT. V gene TRBV11-2 combines with J gene TRBJ1-4; 8 bases are a match to TRBD1. Trimming took 5 bases from V and 3 from J; bases not matched to a gene: 2. CDR3 length: 14 amino acids. In germline, CDR1 is SGHAT, CDR2 FQNNGV.

This chain uses TRBV19 with TRBJ1-5, with 7 positions matching TRBD1. Germline loops: CDR1 LNHDA, CDR2 SQIVND (reference sequence). The CDR3 consists of 11 residues. Trimming removed 7 bases from V and 12 bases from J; junction bases left unmatched: 6. CDR3 sequence: CASTDRARQHF. The CDR3 coding sequence is TGTGCCAGTACCGACAGGGCCCGCCAGCATTTT.

The rearrangement links TRBV6-2 or TRBV6-3 to TRBJ1-1; D is ambiguous. In germline, CDR1 is MNHEY, CDR2 SVGEGT. The V gene lost 0 bases and the J gene lost 1 base, with 12 bases spanning the gap. CDR3 length equals 16 residues. Here the CDR3 DNA reads TGTGCCAGCAGTTACTCGTACCGGACGGCGAACACTGAAGCTTTCTTT. It encodes CASSYSYRTANTEAFF.

This chain uses TRBV20-1 with TRBJ2-3; D remains unclear. The CDR3 loop spans 13 amino acids. The V end was cut by 1 base, the J end by 6 bases, with 11 bases between. Germline assignment: CDR1 DFQATT and CDR2 SNEGSKA (reference sequence). The CDR3 sequence: CSARVSAVDTQYF. The CDR3 DNA is TGCAGTGCTAGAGTGTCTGCCGTGGATACGCAGTATTTT.

A few counts support this clonotype. The chain carries TRBV6-1 and TRBJ1-4, with D tentatively TRBD1 (6 bases). This CDR3 has 14 residues. Trimming took 8 bases from V and 3 from J, leaving 13 bases between them. Germline V CDR1 and CDR2: MNHNS, SASEGT. Written as DNA, the CDR3 is TGTGCCAGCTTCACAGGGCTCCCTAATGAAAAACTGTTTTTT. Its translation: CASFTGLPNEKLFF.

The rearrangement links TRBV19 to TRBJ1-2; 7 positions agree with TRBD1. Germline values: CDR1 LNHDA, CDR2 SQIVND (reference sequence). The trim removed 7 bases at V and 6 bases at J, leaving 11 bases unmatched. The CDR3 sequence is 14 residues long. The CDR3 loop reads CASTLGIQGNGYTF. DNA of the CDR3: TGTGCCAGTACCTTGGGGATACAGGGGAATGGCTACACCTTC.

V and J are TRBV7-9 and TRBJ2-5, with D perhaps matching TRBD1 (6 bases). The germline gives CDR1 SEHNR, CDR2 FQNEAQ (reference sequence). Trimming stripped 5 bases from V and 5 bases from J, with 24 bases between. CDR3 length: 17 amino acids. The CDR3 is CASSKKAGGPGGETQYF. In DNA form, the CDR3 reads TGTGCCAGCAGCAAAAAAGCTGGGGGCCCCGGTGGTGAGACCCAGTACTTC.

The chain's CDR3 is CASAEGQLPNQPQHF. CDR3 bases: TGTGCCAGCGCCGAGGGGCAGTTACCCAATCAGCCCCAGCATTTT. The chain links TRBV10-3 to TRBJ1-5; D perhaps matches TRBD1 (5 bases). Trimming shortened V by 10 bases and J by 3 bases, and 19 bases separated the two germline ends. This CDR3 contains 15 residues. Germline loops: CDR1 ENHRY, CDR2 SYGVKD.

The rearrangement links TRBV19 to TRBJ2-7; D possibly corresponds to TRBD2 (6 bases). Germline V gene data show CDR1 as LNHDA and CDR2 as SQIVND (reference sequence). V lost 4 bases to trimming and J lost 3 bases, with 10 bases between them. This CDR3 comprises 13 residues. CDR3 nucleotides: TGTGCCAGTAGTAGGACTATCATCTACGAGCAGTACTTC. Translating gives CASSRTIIYEQYF. The whole variable domain, remainder taken from reference TRBV19 and TRBJ2-7, is DGGITQSPKYLFRKEGQNVTLSCEQNLNHDAMYWYRQDPGQGLRLIYYSQIVNDFQKGDIAEGYSVSREKKESFPLTVTSAQKNPTAFYLCASSRTIIYEQYFGPGTRLTVT.

The chain combines TRBV28 with TRBJ1-1, with D possibly TRBD1 on 5 matching bases. The CDR3 consists of 14 residues. Per germline, CDR1 MDHEN and CDR2 SYDVKM. Trimming took 4 bases from V and 3 from J, leaving 12 bases between them. CDR3 DNA: TGTGCCAGCAGTTCTCAGGGAGGGGACACTGAAGCTTTCTTT. This encodes CASSSQGGDTEAFF.

This clonotype has more than one count but fewer than ten. V and J are TRBV6-5 and TRBJ2-7; the match to TRBD1 covers 7 bases. J lost 4 bases, V lost 4 bases, and 1 base had no gene match. CDR1 is MNHEY, CDR2 SVGAGI, per germline. This CDR3 contains 12 residues. The CDR3 DNA reads TGTGCCAGCAGTTCGGACAGGTACGAGCAGTACTTC. Residues: CASSSDRYEQYF.

The sample holds a few counts of this clonotype. The rearrangement uses TRBV6-5 and TRBJ1-2; 7 nucleotides agree with TRBD1. The germline V gene has CDR1 MNHEY and CDR2 SVGAGI. Unmatched junction bases numbered 6, after V lost 3 bases and J lost 2 bases. The CDR3 consists of 15 residues. CDR3 loop: CASSYRGGGNYGYTF. The CDR3 nucleotides are TGTGCCAGCAGTTATCGAGGGGGCGGCAACTATGGCTACACCTTC.

This sequence joins TRBV7-8 and TRBJ2-5; 9 bases line up with TRBD2. CDR1 SGHVS and CDR2 FQNEAQ come from the germline V gene. The CDR3 is 15 amino acids. V lost 4 bases, J lost 5 bases, and 8 bases stayed unmatched. The CDR3 DNA reads TGTGCCAGCAGCTCCCAGGGACTAGCTACGGAGACCCAGTACTTC. Protein sequence: CASSSQGLATETQYF.